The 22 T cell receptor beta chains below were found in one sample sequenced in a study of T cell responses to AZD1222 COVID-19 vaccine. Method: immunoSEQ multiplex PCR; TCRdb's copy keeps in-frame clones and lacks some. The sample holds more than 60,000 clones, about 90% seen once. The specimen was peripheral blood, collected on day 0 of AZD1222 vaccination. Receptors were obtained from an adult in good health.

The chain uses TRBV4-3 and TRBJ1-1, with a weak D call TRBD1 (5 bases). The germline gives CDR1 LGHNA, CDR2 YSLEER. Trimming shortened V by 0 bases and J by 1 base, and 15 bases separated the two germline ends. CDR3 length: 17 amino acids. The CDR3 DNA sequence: TGCGCCAGCAGCCAAGATTTGTCAGGGAGTCCGAACACTGAAGCTTTCTTT. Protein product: CASSQDLSGSPNTEAFF.

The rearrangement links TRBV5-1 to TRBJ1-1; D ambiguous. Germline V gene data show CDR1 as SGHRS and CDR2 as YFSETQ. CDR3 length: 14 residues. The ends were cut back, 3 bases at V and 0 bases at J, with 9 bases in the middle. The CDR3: CASSSQRMNTEAFF. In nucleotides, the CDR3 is TGCGCCAGCAGCTCCCAGAGAATGAACACTGAAGCTTTCTTT.

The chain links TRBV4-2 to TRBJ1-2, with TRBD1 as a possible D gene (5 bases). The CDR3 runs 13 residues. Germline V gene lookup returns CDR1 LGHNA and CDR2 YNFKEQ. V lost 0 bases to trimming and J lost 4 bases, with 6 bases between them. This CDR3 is CASSQDGGYGYTF. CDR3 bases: TGTGCCAGCAGCCAAGATGGGGGCTATGGCTACACCTTC.

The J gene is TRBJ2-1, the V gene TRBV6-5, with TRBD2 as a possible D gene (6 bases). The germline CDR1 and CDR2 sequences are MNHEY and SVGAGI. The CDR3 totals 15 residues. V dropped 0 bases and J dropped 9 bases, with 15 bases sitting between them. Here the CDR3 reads CASSYSGNRRGEQFF. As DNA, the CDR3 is TGTGCCAGCAGTTACTCGGGTAACAGGCGGGGTGAGCAGTTCTTC.

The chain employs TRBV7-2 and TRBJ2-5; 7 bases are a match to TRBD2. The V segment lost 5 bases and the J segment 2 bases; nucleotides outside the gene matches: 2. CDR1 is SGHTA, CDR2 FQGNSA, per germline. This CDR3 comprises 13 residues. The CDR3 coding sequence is TGTGCCAGCAGCCCACTAGCGCAAGAGACCCAGTACTTC. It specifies CASSPLAQETQYF.

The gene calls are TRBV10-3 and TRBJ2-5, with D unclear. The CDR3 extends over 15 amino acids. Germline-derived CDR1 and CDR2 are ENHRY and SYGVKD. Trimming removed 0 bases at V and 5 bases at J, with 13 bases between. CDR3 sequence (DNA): TGTGCCATCAGTGAGTCGACTCCCCCCGGGGAGACCCAGTACTTC. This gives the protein CAISESTPPGETQYF.

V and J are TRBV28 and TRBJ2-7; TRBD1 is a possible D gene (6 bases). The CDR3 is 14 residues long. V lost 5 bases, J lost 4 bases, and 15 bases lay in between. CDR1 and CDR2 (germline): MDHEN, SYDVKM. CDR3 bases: TGTGCCAGCAGTGGGGGCTCGTCAGTTTACGAGCAGTACTTC. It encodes CASSGGSSVYEQYF.

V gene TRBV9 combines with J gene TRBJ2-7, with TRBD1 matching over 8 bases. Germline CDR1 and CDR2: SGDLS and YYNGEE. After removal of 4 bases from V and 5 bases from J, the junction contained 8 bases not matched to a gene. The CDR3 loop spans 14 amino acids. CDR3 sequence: CASSFTPTGDEQYF. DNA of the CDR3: TGTGCCAGCAGCTTTACCCCGACAGGGGACGAGCAGTACTTC.

CDR3 DNA sequence: TGTGCCACCAGCAGGAGGGATAGCGGGGGTCTTGAGCAGTTCTTC. This gives the protein CATSRRDSGGLEQFF. The V and J genes are TRBV15 and TRBJ2-1, with TRBD2 identical over 9 bases. The CDR3 is 15 amino acids. Per germline, CDR1 LNHNV and CDR2 YYDKDF (reference sequence). V gave up 3 bases and J gave up 9 bases; unmatched junction bases: 9. Full variable domain (missing parts from reference TRBV15 and TRBJ2-1): DAMVIQNPRYQVTQFGKPVTLSCSQTLNHNVMYWYQQKSSQAPKLLFHYYDKDFNNEADTPDNFQSRRPNTSFCFLDIRSPGLGDTAMYLCATSRRDSGGLEQFFGPGTRLTVL.

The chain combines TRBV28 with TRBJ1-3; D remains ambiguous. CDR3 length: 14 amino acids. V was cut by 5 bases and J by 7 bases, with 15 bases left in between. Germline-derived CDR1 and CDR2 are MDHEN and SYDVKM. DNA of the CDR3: TGTGCCAGCAGTCCCCCGGAGCTTCTCAACACCATATATTTT. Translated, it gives CASSPPELLNTIYF. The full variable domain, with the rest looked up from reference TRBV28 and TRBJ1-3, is DVKVTQSSRYLVKRTGEKVFLECVQDMDHENMFWYRQDPGLGLRLIYFSYDVKMKEKGDIPEGYSVSREKKERFSLILESASTNQTSMYLCASSPPELLNTIYFGEGSWLTVV.

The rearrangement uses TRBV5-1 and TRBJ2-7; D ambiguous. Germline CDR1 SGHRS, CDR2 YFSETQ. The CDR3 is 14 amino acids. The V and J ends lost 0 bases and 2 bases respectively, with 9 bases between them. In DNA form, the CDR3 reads TGCGCCAGCAGCTTGGACCCAGAGGCCTACGAGCAGTACTTC. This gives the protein CASSLDPEAYEQYF.

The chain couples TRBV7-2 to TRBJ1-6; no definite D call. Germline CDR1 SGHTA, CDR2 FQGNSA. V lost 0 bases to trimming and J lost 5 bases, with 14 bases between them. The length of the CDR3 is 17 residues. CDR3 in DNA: TGTGCCAGCAGCTTAGCGCGGGGTCGCTTCAATAATTCACCCCTCCACTTT. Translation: CASSLARGRFNNSPLHF.

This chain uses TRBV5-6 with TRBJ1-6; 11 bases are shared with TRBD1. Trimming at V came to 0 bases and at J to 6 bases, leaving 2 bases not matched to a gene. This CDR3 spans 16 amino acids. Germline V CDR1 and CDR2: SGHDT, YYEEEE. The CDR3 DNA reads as TGTGCCAGCAGCTTGGAAGGGACAGGGGGTAATTCACCCCTCCACTTT. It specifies CASSLEGTGGNSPLHF.

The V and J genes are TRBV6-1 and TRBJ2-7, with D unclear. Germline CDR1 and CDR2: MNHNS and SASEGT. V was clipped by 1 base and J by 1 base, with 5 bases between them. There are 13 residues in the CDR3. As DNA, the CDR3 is TGTGCCAGCAGTGAAGTGAGTTCCTACGAGCAGTACTTC. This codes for CASSEVSSYEQYF.

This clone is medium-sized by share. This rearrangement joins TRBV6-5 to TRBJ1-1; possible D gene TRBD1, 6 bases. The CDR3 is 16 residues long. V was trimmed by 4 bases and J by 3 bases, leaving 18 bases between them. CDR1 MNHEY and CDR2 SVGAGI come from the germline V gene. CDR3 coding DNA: TGTGCCAGCAGTTTTCAGGGGCCCCGGTCGGACACTGAAGCTTTCTTT. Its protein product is CASSFQGPRSDTEAFF.

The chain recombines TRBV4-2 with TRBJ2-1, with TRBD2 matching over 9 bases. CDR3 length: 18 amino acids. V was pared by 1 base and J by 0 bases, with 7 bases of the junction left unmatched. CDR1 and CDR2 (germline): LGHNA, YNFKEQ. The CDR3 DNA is TGTGCCAGCAGCCAAGCCCTCGTAGCGGGAGACTCCTACAATGAGCAGTTCTTC. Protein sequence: CASSQALVAGDSYNEQFF.

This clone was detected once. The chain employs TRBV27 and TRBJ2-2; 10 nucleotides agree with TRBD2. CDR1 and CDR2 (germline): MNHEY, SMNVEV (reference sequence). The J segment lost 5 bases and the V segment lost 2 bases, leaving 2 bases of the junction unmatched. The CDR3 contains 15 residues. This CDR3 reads CASSLGAGGTGELFF. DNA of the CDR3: TGTGCCAGCAGTTTAGGAGCGGGAGGGACCGGGGAGCTGTTTTTT.

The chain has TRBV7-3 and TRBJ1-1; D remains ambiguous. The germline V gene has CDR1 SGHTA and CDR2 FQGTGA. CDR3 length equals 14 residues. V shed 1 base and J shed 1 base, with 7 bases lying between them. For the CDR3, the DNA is TGTGCCAGCAGCTTAAGCTCAGGGAACACTGAAGCTTTCTTT. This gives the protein CASSLSSGNTEAFF.

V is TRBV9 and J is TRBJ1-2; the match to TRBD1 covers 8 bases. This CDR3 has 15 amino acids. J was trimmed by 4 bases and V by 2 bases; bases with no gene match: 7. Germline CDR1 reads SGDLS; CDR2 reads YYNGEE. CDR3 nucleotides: TGTGCCAGCAGCGTGACAGGGGTAGATGCCTATGGCTACACCTTC. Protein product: CASSVTGVDAYGYTF. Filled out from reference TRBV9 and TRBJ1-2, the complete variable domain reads DSGVTQTPKHLITATGQRVTLRCSPRSGDLSVYWYQQSLDQGLQFLIQYYNGEERAKGNILERFSAQQFPDLHSELNLSSLELGDSALYFCASSVTGVDAYGYTFGSGTRLTVV.

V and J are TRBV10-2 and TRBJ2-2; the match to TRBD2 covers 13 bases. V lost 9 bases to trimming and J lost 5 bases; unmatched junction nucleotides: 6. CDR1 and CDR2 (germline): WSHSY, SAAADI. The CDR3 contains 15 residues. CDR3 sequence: CARLGLAGWTGELFF. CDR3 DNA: TGCGCCAGACTGGGACTAGCGGGATGGACCGGGGAGCTGTTTTTT.

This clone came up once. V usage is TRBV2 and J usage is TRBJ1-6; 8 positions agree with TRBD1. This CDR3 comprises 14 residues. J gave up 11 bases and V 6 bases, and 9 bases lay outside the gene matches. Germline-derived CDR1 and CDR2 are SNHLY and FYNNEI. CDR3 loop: CASSAQGARAPLHF. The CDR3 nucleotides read TGTGCCAGCAGCGCCCAGGGGGCCCGGGCACCCCTCCACTTT.

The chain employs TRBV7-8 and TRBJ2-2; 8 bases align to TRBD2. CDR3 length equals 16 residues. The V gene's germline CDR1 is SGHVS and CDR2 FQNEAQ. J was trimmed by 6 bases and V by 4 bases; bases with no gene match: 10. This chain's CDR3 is CASSSGGSGRAGELFF. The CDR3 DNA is TGTGCCAGCAGCTCGGGAGGGAGCGGGAGAGCCGGGGAGCTGTTTTTT. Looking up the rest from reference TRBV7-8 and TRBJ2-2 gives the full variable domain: GAGVSQSPRYKVAKRGQDVALRCDPISGHVSLFWYQQALGQGPEFLTYFQNEAQLDKSGLPSDRFFAERPEGSVSTLKIQRTQQEDSAVYLCASSSGGSGRAGELFFGEGSRLTVL.